This TCR beta chain was identified during a study of T cell clonality in common variable immunodeficiency. At least ten counts were recorded for this clone. Its specificity is not known. Coverage ceases 3 residues before the CDR3 finishes, and the germline J gene fills in the end. Clones were read by immunoSEQ multiplex PCR, and TCRdb kept only the in-frame ones, dropping some. The repertoire consists of about 64,000 clones, none detected only once. Patients and controls were mostly of Caucasian heritage. The J segment lost 7 bases and the V segment lost 1 base, leaving 6 bases of the junction unmatched. Germline V gives CDR1 SEHNR, CDR2 FQNEAQ (reference sequence). The CDR3 consists of 14 residues. Points from the study as a whole: TCRbeta clonality was increased in CVID versus healthy controls. What drives increased CVID clonality needs T cell subpopulation sequencing. CVID subjects shared fewer TCRbeta clones than healthy controls did.

The sequencing sample was made of peripheral blood mononuclear cells. The chain carries TRBV7-9 and TRBJ1-2; TRBD1 matches at 7 bases. The sequence was obtained from a person aged 18-70 years in good health. CDR3 sequence: CASSLEGALGGYTF. CDR3 bases read: TGTGCCAGCAGCTTAGAGGGGGCACTAGGTGGC.